This T cell receptor (beta chain) was profiled in a study of T cells in localized non-small cell lung cancer. Study outcomes and limitations: There was higher T cell clonality in uninvolved adjacent lung than in tumor, and it was highest there. Longer overall survival was associated with a higher density of T cells in the blood. One tumor region alone was sequenced, and heterogeneity therefore remains possible.

The V segment lost 5 bases and the J segment 6 bases; nucleotides outside the gene matches: 7. Germline CDR1 and CDR2: KGHSH and LQKENI. The CDR3 loop spans 14 amino acids. The authors took atypia-free adjacent lung at least 2 cm from the tumor margin. Remarks on this clone: The target antigen is unknown.

Using immunoSEQ multiplex PCR, the repertoire was profiled, and TCRdb retains in-frame clones only, with some absent. The repertoire holds 1,000 or so clones, with less than 25% as singletons. This rearrangement joins TRBV18 to TRBJ1-1, with 9 bases fitting TRBD1. This sequence originates from a man aged 40-75 years with stage I lung adenocarcinoma. The sample in question was normal lung tissue next to the tumor, obtained before any cancer treatment. In DNA form, the CDR3 reads TGTGCCAGCTCAACTACAGGGGGCGAGGCTGAAGCTTTCTTT. It yields the protein CASSTTGGEAEAFF. The full variable domain, its missing parts supplied by reference TRBV18 and TRBJ1-1, is NAGVMQNPRHLVRRRGQEARLRCSPMKGHSHVYWYRQLPEEGLKFMVYLQKENIIDESGMPKERFSAEFPKEGPSILRIQQVVRGDSAAYFCASSTTGGEAEAFFGQGTRLTVV.